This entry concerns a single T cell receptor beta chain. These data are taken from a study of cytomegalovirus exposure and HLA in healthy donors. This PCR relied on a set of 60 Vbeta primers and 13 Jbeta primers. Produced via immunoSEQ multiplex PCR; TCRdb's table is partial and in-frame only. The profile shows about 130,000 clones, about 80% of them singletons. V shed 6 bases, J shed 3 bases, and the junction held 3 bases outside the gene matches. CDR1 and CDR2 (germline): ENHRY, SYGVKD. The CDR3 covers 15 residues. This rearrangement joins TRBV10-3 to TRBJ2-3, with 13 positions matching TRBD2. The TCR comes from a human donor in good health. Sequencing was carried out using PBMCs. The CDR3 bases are TGTGCCATCAGCTGGACTAGCGGGGGAACAGATACGCAGTATTTT. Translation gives CAISWTSGGTDTQYF.